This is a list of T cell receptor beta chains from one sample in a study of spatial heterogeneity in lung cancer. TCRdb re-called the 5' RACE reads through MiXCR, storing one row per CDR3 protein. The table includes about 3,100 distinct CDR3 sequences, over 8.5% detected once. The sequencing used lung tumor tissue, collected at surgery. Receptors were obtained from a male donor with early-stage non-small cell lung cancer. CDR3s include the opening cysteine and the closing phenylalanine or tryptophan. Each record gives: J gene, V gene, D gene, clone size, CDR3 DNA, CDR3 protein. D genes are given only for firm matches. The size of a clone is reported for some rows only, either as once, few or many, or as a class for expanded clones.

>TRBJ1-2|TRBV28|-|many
TGTGCCAGCAGTTCCCGGGACCGTCGGGGCTACACCTTC
CASSSRDRRGYTF
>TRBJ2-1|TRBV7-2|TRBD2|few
TGTGCCAGCAGCTTAGCGCCGGCTAGCGGGAGAATCCCCTACAATGAGCAGTTCTTC
CASSLAPASGRIPYNEQFF
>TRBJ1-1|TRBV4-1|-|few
TGCGCCAGCAGTCCAAGTCACAGTTACACTGAAGCTTTCTTT
CASSPSHSYTEAFF
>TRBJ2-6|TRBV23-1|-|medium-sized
TGCGCCAGCAGTCAAGACCCTTCTGGGGCCAACGTCCTGACTTTC
CASSQDPSGANVLTF
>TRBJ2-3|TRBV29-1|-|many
TGCAGCGTTCTCCTGGGTACTAGTTTCACGACAGATACGCAGTATTTT
CSVLLGTSFTTDTQYF
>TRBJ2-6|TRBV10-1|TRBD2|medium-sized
TGCGCCAGCAGCCCCGCGGGGGCTGGGGCCAACGTCCTGACTTTC
CASSPAGAGANVLTF
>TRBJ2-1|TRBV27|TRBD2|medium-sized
TGTGCCAGCACAACTAGCGGGAGGAATGAGCAGTTCTTC
CASTTSGRNEQFF
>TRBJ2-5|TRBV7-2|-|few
TGTGCCAGCAGCTTAGTAGGCCAGAACCAAGAGACCCAGTACTTC
CASSLVGQNQETQYF
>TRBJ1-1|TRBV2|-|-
TGTGCCAGCACCTTCTTCCTCTGGATAGGGCAAGAAGCTTTCTTT
CASTFFLWIGQEAFF
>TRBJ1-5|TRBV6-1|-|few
TGTGCCAGCAGTGAAGAAATTATGGGTCAGCCCCAGCATTTT
CASSEEIMGQPQHF
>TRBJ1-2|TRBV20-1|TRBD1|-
TGCAGTGCTAGGCCAGGACAGGGTCTATGGCTGGGCTTC
CSARPGQGLWLGF
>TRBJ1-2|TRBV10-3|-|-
TGTGCCATCAGTTACAGGGATAACTATGGCTACACCTTC
CAISYRDNYGYTF
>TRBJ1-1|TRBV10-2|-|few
TGCGCCAGCAGTGAGGTCAGGAACACTGAAGCTTTCTTT
CASSEVRNTEAFF
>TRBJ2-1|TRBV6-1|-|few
TGTGCCAGCATGATAGGACGGATGGGAAATGAGCAGTTCTTC
CASMIGRMGNEQFF
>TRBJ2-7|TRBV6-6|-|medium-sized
TGTGCCAGCAGTTTTTGGGCAGAGGAGTCCGAGCAGTACTTC
CASSFWAEESEQYF
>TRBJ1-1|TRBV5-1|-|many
TGCGCCAGCAGCTTGGGAAGGTTGAACACTGAAGCTTTCTTT
CASSLGRLNTEAFF
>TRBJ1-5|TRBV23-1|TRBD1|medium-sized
TGCGCCAGCAGTCAATATGGGACAGAAACATATAGCAATCAGCCCCAGCATTTT
CASSQYGTETYSNQPQHF